Each of the 27 T cell receptor beta chains below was sequenced from the same sample in a study of metastatic and nonmetastatic thyroid tumors. Using MiXCR, TCRdb re-called clones from the PCR reads. The sample lists under 35,000 clones, approximately 34% seen once, with over 20% in the top ten. No patient received treatment before thyroid surgery. Sequencing used tumor tissue. The receptors were sampled from a female donor with papillary thyroid cancer or a benign thyroid nodule (not recorded which). Some clones in this sample may be carry-over from other donors' samples.

V usage is TRBV5-1 and J usage is TRBJ1-6, with a weak D call TRBD1 (6 bases). The CDR3 length is 14 residues. Germline V gene data show CDR1 as SGHRS and CDR2 as YFSETQ. Trimming cost V 4 bases and J 6 bases, with 11 bases left between them. The CDR3 region is CASSVQGSNSPLHF. In nucleotides, the CDR3 is TGCGCCAGCAGCGTTCAGGGGAGTAATTCACCCCTCCACTTT.

The gene calls are TRBV7-9 and TRBJ1-6; perhaps TRBD1 as D (5 bases). The CDR3 spans 15 residues. Germline loops: CDR1 SEHNR, CDR2 FQNEAQ (reference sequence). The germline V and J ends were trimmed by 5 bases and 7 bases, with 15 bases remaining between them. The CDR3 is CASSPLRGSNSPLHF. CDR3 bases: TGTGCCAGCAGCCCGTTGAGGGGTTCCAATTCACCCCTCCACTTT.

The rearrangement links TRBV20-1 to TRBJ2-5; either TRBD1 or TRBD2 may supply D (6 bases each). The CDR3 length is 12 residues. V lost 4 bases to trimming and J lost 7 bases, with 13 bases between them. The germline V gene has CDR1 DFQATT and CDR2 SNEGSKA (reference sequence). The CDR3 DNA sequence: TGCAGTGCTAAAAGGGGGGATGGGACCCAGTACTTC. Translation gives CSAKRGDGTQYF.

V usage is TRBV6-2 or TRBV6-3 and J usage is TRBJ2-7; tentative D call: TRBD1 (6 bases). Germline V lookup: CDR1 MNHEY, CDR2 SVGEGT. The CDR3 is 16 amino acids. V was pared by 0 bases and J by 1 base, with 13 bases between. Here the CDR3 reads CASSYSLSGQSYEQYF. The CDR3 coding sequence is TGTGCCAGCAGTTACTCATTATCGGGACAATCCTACGAGCAGTACTTC.

In nucleotides, the CDR3 is TGCAGTGCTACCAGGGACGGATTTAATGAAAAACTGTTTTTT. Translated, it gives CSATRDGFNEKLFF. V and J are TRBV20-1 and TRBJ1-4; TRBD1 might be the D (5 bases). V was trimmed by 4 bases and J by 4 bases, leaving 13 bases between them. Germline V CDR1 and CDR2: DFQATT, SNEGSKA (reference sequence). The CDR3 runs 14 residues.

This clone turned up a few times. V gene TRBV7-9 combines with J gene TRBJ2-7, with D unclear. The CDR3 is made up of 11 amino acids. V lost 7 bases and J 6 bases, leaving 10 bases between the germline ends. The germline gives CDR1 SEHNR, CDR2 FQNEAQ (reference sequence). CDR3 nucleotide sequence: TGTGCCAGCATCTACCTGGGCGAGCAGTACTTC. Encoded protein: CASIYLGEQYF.

This clone was seen just once. The V and J genes are TRBV11-2 and TRBJ2-2; possibly TRBD2 for D (6 bases). Trimming shortened V by 3 bases and J by 1 base, and 9 bases separated the two germline ends. In germline, CDR1 is SGHAT, CDR2 FQNNGV. The CDR3 sequence is 15 residues long. The CDR3 nucleotides are TGTGCCAGCAGCTTGTTGCGGGGGAACACCGGGGAGCTGTTTTTT. Its translation: CASSLLRGNTGELFF.

This clone was observed a few times. The rearrangement links TRBV6-2 or TRBV6-3 to TRBJ2-2; the D is unclear. From germline, CDR1 is MNHEY and CDR2 SVGEGT. The CDR3 length is 14 residues. V lost 7 bases, J lost 4 bases, and 13 bases lay in between. CDR3 loop: CASKEQSVTGELFF. CDR3 coding DNA: TGTGCCAGCAAGGAGCAGTCAGTCACCGGGGAGCTGTTTTTT.

This clone showed up just a few times. The CDR3 bases are TGTGCCAGCAGTTTAGGGGGGGCGGGCACTGAAGCTTTCTTT. Protein sequence: CASSLGGAGTEAFF. The chain uses TRBV12-3 or TRBV12-4 and TRBJ1-1; D possibly corresponds to TRBD1 (6 bases). The CDR3 has 14 residues. V dropped 1 base and J dropped 4 bases, with 10 bases sitting between them.

The rearrangement joins TRBV27 to TRBJ2-3, with D unresolved. This CDR3 has 11 residues. Germline V gene lookup returns CDR1 MNHEY and CDR2 SMNVEV (reference sequence). V dropped 4 bases and J dropped 2 bases, with 1 base sitting between them. This CDR3 is CASSSTDTQYF. As DNA, the CDR3 is TGTGCCAGCAGTTCCACAGATACGCAGTATTTT.

This clone has just a few counts. The rearrangement links TRBV6-2 or TRBV6-3 to TRBJ2-7; D unresolved. V shed 8 bases and J shed 7 bases, with 12 bases lying between them. The germline V gene encodes CDR1 MNHEY and CDR2 SVGEGT. The CDR3 runs 11 residues. For the CDR3, the DNA is TGTGCCAGCGGCGACCGGACGGAGCAGTACTTC. As protein: CASGDRTEQYF.

The chain links TRBV12-3 or TRBV12-4 to TRBJ1-6, with a tentative D call TRBD1 (5 bases). The CDR3 extends over 17 amino acids. The ends were cut back, 10 bases at V and 7 bases at J, with 26 bases in the middle. CDR3: CAILRLDRPSPNSPLHF. In DNA form, the CDR3 reads TGTGCCATACTCAGGCTCGACAGACCTTCACCGAATTCACCCCTCCACTTT.

V is TRBV6-1 and J is TRBJ1-4, with 10 bases identical to TRBD1. Germline loops: CDR1 MNHNS, CDR2 SASEGT. J gave up 7 bases and V 6 bases, and 2 bases lay outside the gene matches. The CDR3 sequence is 13 residues long. The CDR3 DNA reads as TGTGCCAGCAGCGGACAGGGGGGTGAAAAACTGTTTTTT. Translated: CASSGQGGEKLFF.

CDR3 region: CSASPHGRRNSPLHF. CDR3 sequence (DNA): TGCAGTGCTAGCCCCCATGGGCGTCGAAATTCACCCCTCCACTTT. This chain uses TRBV20-1 with TRBJ1-6, with D uncertain. V was clipped by 3 bases and J by 7 bases, with 16 bases between them. Per the germline V gene, CDR1 is DFQATT and CDR2 is SNEGSKA (reference sequence). The CDR3 length is 15 residues.

This clone occurred a few times. CDR3 nucleotides: TGCGCCAGCAGTGCTGGAGGATCAATTTCCTACGAGCAGTACTTC. It translates to CASSAGGSISYEQYF. The chain links TRBV10-1 to TRBJ2-7; a possible D gene is TRBD2 (5 bases). With 4 bases removed from V and 1 base from J, the gap between germline ends came to 14 bases. The CDR3 runs to 15 residues. Per the germline V gene, CDR1 is WNHNN and CDR2 is SYGVQD (reference sequence).

The V gene is TRBV11-2, the J gene TRBJ1-5; D not certain. Trimming stripped 2 bases from V and 2 bases from J, with 4 bases between. Per germline, CDR1 SGHAT and CDR2 FQNNGV. The CDR3 spans 13 residues. CDR3 protein: CASSLYGNQPQHF. The DNA of the CDR3 is TGTGCCAGCAGCTTATATGGCAATCAGCCCCAGCATTTT.

The chain recombines TRBV24-1 with TRBJ2-6; TRBD1 matches 7 bases. The CDR3 is 16 residues long. The V segment lost 3 bases and the J segment 4 bases; nucleotides outside the gene matches: 5. Germline values: CDR1 KGHDR, CDR2 SFDVKD. CDR3 nucleotides: TGTGCCACCAGTGATGTAGGGGGCACCGGGGCCAACGTCCTGACTTTC. This gives the protein CATSDVGGTGANVLTF.

The table lists this clone with a few counts. The rearrangement links TRBV2 to TRBJ1-5; D is ambiguous. Germline V lookup: CDR1 SNHLY, CDR2 FYNNEI. This CDR3 has 13 amino acids. V lost 3 bases, J lost 4 bases, and 7 bases lay in between. CDR3 DNA sequence: TGTGCCAGCAGTGACCAGGTAAATCAGCCCCAGCATTTT. The encoded protein is CASSDQVNQPQHF.

This clone was counted a few times. The chain has TRBV7-2 and TRBJ2-2; 8 bases match TRBD1. Germline-derived CDR1 and CDR2 are SGHTA and FQGNSA. The CDR3 totals 15 residues. V dropped 5 bases and J dropped 6; count of bases not matched to a gene: 8. CDR3 region: CASSLMGQAAGELFF. DNA for the CDR3: TGTGCCAGCAGCCTCATGGGACAGGCGGCCGGGGAGCTGTTTTTT.

The chain is built from TRBV10-2 and TRBJ2-1; D remains unclear. Trimming cost V 0 bases and J 3 bases, with 0 bases left between them. Germline V CDR1 and CDR2: WSHSY, SAAADI. The length of the CDR3 is 12 residues. The CDR3 sequence is CASSESYNEQFF. The DNA for the CDR3 is TGCGCCAGCAGTGAGTCCTACAATGAGCAGTTCTTC.

The chain recombines TRBV27 with TRBJ2-2; 7 nucleotides match TRBD2. V was pared by 6 bases and J by 2 bases, with 6 bases of the junction left unmatched. The CDR3 loop spans 15 amino acids. Germline V gene sequence: CDR1 MNHEY, CDR2 SMNVEV (reference sequence). Here the CDR3 reads CASSWDYPNTGELFF. The CDR3 bases are TGTGCCAGCAGCTGGGACTATCCAAACACCGGGGAGCTGTTTTTT.

V gene TRBV9 combines with J gene TRBJ2-1, with 11 bases identical to TRBD2. Germline V gene lookup returns CDR1 SGDLS and CDR2 YYNGEE. Trimming at V came to 4 bases and at J to 4 bases, leaving 4 bases not matched to a gene. The CDR3 length is 15 residues. Here the CDR3 DNA reads TGTGCCAGCAGCTCAAGACTAGCGGGGTACAATGAGCAGTTCTTC. Its translation: CASSSRLAGYNEQFF.

The rearrangement links TRBV12-3 or TRBV12-4 to TRBJ2-1; D perhaps matches TRBD2 (5 bases). Trimming pared 3 bases from V and 5 bases from J, leaving 11 bases between. This CDR3 is 14 amino acids long. CDR3 region: CASSFPGRNNEQFF. The CDR3 bases are TGTGCCAGCAGTTTTCCGGGAAGGAACAATGAGCAGTTCTTC.

The J gene is TRBJ1-5, the V gene TRBV12-3 or TRBV12-4; D gene uncertain. Trimming pared 0 bases from V and 6 bases from J, leaving 15 bases between. The CDR3 extends over 16 amino acids. The CDR3 DNA is TGTGCCAGCAGTTTAGCGGGTATGGGTTCCCCTCAGCCCCAGCATTTT. Its protein is CASSLAGMGSPQPQHF.

The CDR3 region has the DNA TGTGCCAGCAGCCCCATGACAGGGAGGTCCTACAATGAGCAGTTCTTC. Amino acid sequence: CASSPMTGRSYNEQFF. The V gene is TRBV9, the J gene TRBJ2-1; D possibly corresponds to TRBD1 (7 bases). Germline V CDR1 and CDR2: SGDLS, YYNGEE. The CDR3 spans 16 residues. V lost 4 bases, J lost 1 base, and 15 bases lay in between.

This chain joins TRBV11-2 and TRBJ1-2; D remains unclear. Trimming pared 5 bases from V and 7 bases from J, leaving 11 bases between. The CDR3 runs to 12 residues. The germline V gene encodes CDR1 SGHAT and CDR2 FQNNGV. The CDR3 protein is CASSMTSSGYTF. In DNA, the CDR3 is TGTGCCAGCAGCATGACAAGCTCTGGCTACACCTTC.

The chain uses TRBV15 and TRBJ2-7; TRBD1 aligns across 9 bases. The junction had 9 bases not matched to a gene; V was cut back by 3 bases and J by 6 bases. CDR3 size: 15 residues. Germline-derived CDR1 and CDR2 are LNHNV and YYDKDF (reference sequence). CDR3 residues: CATSSFGTGYGEQYF. In nucleotides, the CDR3 is TGTGCCACCAGCAGCTTCGGGACAGGGTATGGCGAGCAGTACTTC.